This T cell receptor beta chain was sequenced during a study of CXCR3-negative and CXCR3-positive naive CD8 T cells. Study-wide results and caveats: Naive subsets were similarly diverse, while memory CD8+ repertoires were much less diverse.

Remarks on this clonotype: Its antigen is not identified.

Libraries of TRB cDNA were made by 5' RACE and carried UMIs. TCRdb reprocessed the 5' RACE reads and keeps a single row for each CDR3 protein, giving no DNA. This sample's table has some 28,000 distinct CDR3 sequences. Germline CDR1 and CDR2: LNHDA and SQIVND (reference sequence). This CDR3 is 14 amino acids long. CD8+ T cell subsets were each sorted in triplicate, more than 250,000 cells apiece. Sequencing was performed on memory CD8+ T cells from blood. The source of this sequence is a human donor in good health. Some clones in this sample may be carry-over from other donors' samples. This chain connects TRBV19 to TRBJ2-7; TCRdb's D call, TRBD2, is unchecked because there is no DNA. The CDR3 region is CASSIGLGSYEQYF.